Listed here is a single T cell receptor beta chain. A single count supports this clone. Which antigen it targets is not known. Base qualities are not provided; no much larger clone lies one nucleotide away. The protocol used for the library was the immunoSEQ multiplex PCR assay. The multiplex PCR relied on a mix of 60 forward primers for TCR Vbeta segments and 13 reverse primers for TCR Jbeta segments. The CDR3 region of rearranged TCR beta genes was amplified from genomic DNA with a multiplex PCR assay. The Illumina HiSeq System was used to sequence the amplified TCR beta libraries as 87-base-pair reads. The source study handled its data this way. A later analysis tallied around 87 million unique TCR beta chains across the 666 repertoires, and about 10 million of those chains were shared by two or more donors. Raw reads were error-corrected and collapsed into unique sequences by a nearest-neighbor algorithm in which closely related sequences were merged to remove PCR and sequencing errors. Alignment of CDR3 sequences to IMGT reference sequences was used to assign V, D and J gene segments. For a sequence to be retained, at least a six-nucleotide match to both a V gene segment and a J gene segment was required. A rearrangement counted as productive if the CDR3 had no stop codons and remained in frame with V and J, and every other rearrangement counted as non-productive. CDR3 was defined by IMGT convention, running from the second conserved V-encoded cysteine to the conserved J-encoded phenylalanine. In an earlier analysis of more than 550 of the donors, sequences lacking an unambiguous match to a single V gene segment were excluded. In an earlier analysis of a few hundred of the donors, V segments were called functional above 56.7% productive rearrangements and were called segregating when the between-donor standard deviation exceeded 5%. To diagnose cytomegalovirus status from the catalog of TCR beta chain sequences, a statistical classification framework was built. In a later analysis, V and J genes were assigned by comparing TCR nucleotide sequences against IMGT/GENE-DB human TR gene sequences. Using the TCRdist pipeline, a later analysis assigned CDR3 sequences along with most-parsimonious VDJ recombination scenarios. In a later analysis, every TCR beta chain was defined by the combination of its CDR3 amino acid sequence and its V-gene family, and reads without a unique V-gene family were dropped. To address suspected cross-contamination and a sequencing artifact, a later analysis removed roughly 640 highly shared, low-generation-probability nucleotide sequences. In a later analysis, a clonal expansion index for each public chain was calculated from normalized within-repertoire ranks of inferred template counts. A later analysis computed generation probabilities with a VDJ recombination model fitted to out-of-frame rearrangements, and checked the results against IGoR. In a later analysis, TCR-TCR, TCR-HLA and TCR-CMV co-occurrence was scored with hypergeometric tests, and a repertoire-size bias correction was applied to TCR pairs. To estimate false discovery rates, a later analysis permuted the HLA or CMV assignments 20 times. In a later analysis, co-occurring TCRs were grouped using DBSCAN, and TCRdist sequence similarity was added for clustering within HLA-allele-positive subsets. Co-occurrence clustering excluded repertoires with fewer than 30,000 or more than 120,000 public chains, plus five with anomalous nucleotide sharing. This is the immuneACCESS table as TCRdb keeps it, with only in-frame sequences that have V and J called. A part of the clones is gone; compared with another copy, unresolved V genes explain less than half, and the rest is unexplained. The D gene and trimming were derived from the DNA, and the V and J assignments and clone size from that table. A total of approximately 190,000 clones appear in this sample, around 86% of them only once. The ten largest clones capture roughly 0.73% of the sample.

CDR1 and CDR2 are read off the germline V gene as SGHDN and FVKESK. The junction shows trimming of 6 bases on V and 5 bases on J, and the gene matches do not reach 10 bases of it. Spanning cysteine to phenylalanine, the CDR3 consists of 17 amino acids. The entry retains the CDR3 DNA only, 51 bases that are in frame from base 1. The data belong to a study of cytomegalovirus exposure and HLA in healthy donors (dated by TCRdb to the late 2010s). General notes on the study: An earlier analysis of some 550 of the donors reported 250 to 300 Gb of sequence data and around 110 million unique TCR beta sequences from around 200 million T cells. HLA typing included class I and class II loci at four-digit resolution. Donor age, sex, ethnicity and CMV serostatus were compiled together with the repertoire data. Approximately 300 gigabases of sequencing data and around 80 million unique TCR sequences made up an early release that covered 500 to 700 HLA-typed donors. Among about 410 genotyped donors of the cohort, an average of roughly 230,000 unique TCR beta nucleotide sequences was sequenced per donor, of which about 20% were non-productive. The number of typed donors differed by locus: about 620-640 for A, B, C, DRB1 and DQB1; 500 to 550 for DQA1; approximately 600 for DPA1; and around 450 for DPB1. Because of strong linkage in the cohort, four or five DR-DQ haplotypes were treated as single units for association and clustering. The study combined high-throughput TCR immunosequencing, statistical association of individual TCRs with disease status, and machine learning to predict cytomegalovirus infection status. A later analysis re-examined previously published TCR beta repertoires from more than 650 donors and added high-resolution HLA genotyping to investigate patterns of TCR occurrence. The later analysis used no new phenotypic data to find candidate immune exposures, relying instead on TCR beta sequences and their occurrence across donors. The study aimed to test whether signatures of past pathogen exposure could be identified by cataloging public T cell receptors. The study used immunosequencing to profile the T cell repertoires of around 600 subjects and linked those repertoires to cytomegalovirus serostatus. Genome-wide SNP genotypes for about 65% of the roughly 700 donors were used in a later genetic analysis, which treated that subset as a discovery cohort. Along with the 666-subject first cohort, a separate validation cohort of over a hundred different subjects was used. The genetic ancestry cluster associated with self-reported Caucasian donors included 81% of the roughly 380 genotyped donors. In an earlier analysis of 500 to 650 of the donors, high-throughput TCR beta sequencing was used to judge whether each TCR beta V gene segment behaved as functional or pseudogenic. Every discovery cohort repertoire had been produced on one sequencing platform.

Study-wide conclusions, independent of this receptor: Several of the top co-occurrence clusters appeared to be linked to parvovirus B19, influenza, CMV and Epstein-Barr virus, according to a later analysis. Most CMV-associated TCR beta chains appeared to be HLA-restricted in a later analysis, and the HLA associations seemed to be driven largely by CMV exposure. Because the 87-base-pair reads could not distinguish some IMGT-functional V segments, including TRBV6-2 and TRBV6-3, those segments were excluded. A later genetic analysis associated a missense DCLRE1C variant with V-gene and J-gene trimming of TCR beta chains, and an independent cohort replicated the association. In an earlier analysis of 587 of the donors, most TCR beta V segments appeared in productive rearrangements about 87% or about 30% of the time, broadly matching IMGT annotations. A further reported finding was that TCR beta sequences accurately predicted the HLA-A and HLA-B alleles for most subjects in the first cohort. In a later analysis, 15,000 to 20,000 TCR beta sequences were associated with specific HLA alleles at a false discovery rate of 0.05. The cohort was sequenced for TCR beta chains only, and without alpha or paired-chain data the features that could be detected were limited. The study listed 164 TCR beta chains as associated with cytomegalovirus. According to a later analysis, TCR association rates differed among HLA loci, with DRB1 alleles showing the most associated TCRs and HLA-C alleles showing the fewest. A later analysis found that HLA-associated TCR beta chains were more clonally expanded and had lower generation probabilities than equally common non-associated chains. A group of highly shared sequence variants was considered likely to be a technical artifact of the sequencing pipeline. While some public TCRs were present in many individuals, most TCR sequences turned up only very rarely across donors. In both the original and validation cohorts, the classifier was reported to diagnose cytomegalovirus status with high specificity and sensitivity. CMV serostatus was the only immune exposure information available for the cohort. Because HLA typing was missing for some donors at each locus, association tests included only the typed subset. Presence/absence analyses assumed roughly uniform sequencing depth across donors, an assumption that may not hold. Correlated functional status among segregating V segments might be attributable to linkage disequilibrium, but an unknown experimental factor could not be ruled out. In a later genetic analysis, fewer N-insertions in productive TCRs were reported among donors in an Asian-associated ancestry cluster than the approximately 710-donor mean. The authors suggested that the approach could potentially be extended to other disease states and immunological phenotypes. Assigning TCR associations to individual alleles was difficult when HLA alleles, especially DR and DQ, strongly co-occurred. The earlier analysis of 587 of the donors excluded seventeen rarely observed V segments, including chromosome 9 orphons, because counts were too low. Three of the identified cytomegalovirus-associated TCR beta chains were confirmed in vitro to be specific for cytomegalovirus antigens.

The cohort comprised 666 healthy bone marrow donors. At the time of sampling, all cohort members were nominally healthy, though unrecorded immune exposures were likely present. The donor was CMV seronegative and was included in the group of 352 seronegative cohort members. Each donor provided a peripheral blood sample, and peripheral blood mononuclear cells were used for TCR beta sequencing. The Qiagen DNeasy Blood Extraction Kit was used to extract genomic DNA from the blood cell samples. The V gene is TRBV14 and the J gene is TRBJ2-2; 12 bases in the junction line up with TRBD2. The source material was PBMCs. The sequence derives from a woman between 18 and 29 years old in good health and CMV-seronegative. DNA sequence: TGTGCCAGCAGTATTAGACTAGCGGGAGATTGGACCGGGGAGCTGTTTTTT. This sequence encodes CASSIRLAGDWTGELFF.